This is a list of T cell receptor beta chains from one sample in a study of shared clonotypes between healthy human individuals. The data were produced by immunoSEQ multiplex PCR, yet TCRdb's version contains in-frame clones alone and is incomplete. The sample yields about 2.1 million clones, 90% to 95% seen once. Sequencing used naive CD8+ T cells from PBMCs. Source of these receptors: a man in his late teens or twenties in good health. Some clones in this sample may be carry-over from other donors' samples. Both conserved end residues are part of each CDR3. A D gene is named only where the DNA matches it firmly. Only some rows state a clone size, as once, few, many or a class for expanded clones.

.	TRBV7-9	TRBJ1-2	.	15	CASSLAHRGDDGYTF	TGTGCCAGCAGCTTAGCGCATCGCGGGGACGATGGCTACACCTTC
few	TRBV7-9	TRBJ1-2	.	12	CASSQLPAVYTF	TGTGCCAGCAGCCAACTCCCAGCAGTCTACACCTTC
.	TRBV5-6	TRBJ1-5	.	14	CASSLRGAGQPQHF	TGTGCCAGCAGCCTTCGGGGGGCAGGGCAGCCCCAGCATTTT
once	TRBV6-5	TRBJ2-2	.	12	CASRISTGELFF	TGTGCCAGCAGGATTTCCACCGGGGAGCTGTTTTTT
once	TRBV9	TRBJ2-1	TRBD2	14	CASSDRTSANEQFF	TGTGCCAGCAGCGATCGGACTAGCGCCAATGAGCAGTTCTTC
.	TRBV2	TRBJ2-3	TRBD2	15	CASVLLAGGTDTQYF	TGTGCCAGCGTTCTTTTAGCGGGAGGCACAGATACGCAGTATTTT
.	TRBV5-4	TRBJ2-3	TRBD2	16	CASSWGLAGGVDTQYF	TGTGCCAGCAGCTGGGGACTAGCGGGGGGGGTCGATACGCAGTATTTT
.	TRBV7-9	TRBJ1-2	.	14	CATSASAPNYGYTF	TGTGCCACCTCCGCTTCCGCCCCAAACTATGGCTACACCTTC
.	TRBV11-2	TRBJ2-5	.	13	CASSLWVQETQYF	TGTGCCAGCAGCTTGTGGGTCCAAGAGACCCAGTACTTC
.	TRBV12-5	TRBJ1-1	.	13	CASGFGGNTEAFF	TGTGCTAGTGGTTTTGGGGGAAACACTGAAGCTTTCTTT
.	TRBV19	TRBJ2-1	TRBD2	20	CASSHPGLAFTQSSYNEQFF	TGTGCCAGTAGTCATCCGGGACTAGCGTTCACTCAGAGCTCCTACAATGAGCAGTTCTTC
.	TRBV9	TRBJ2-2	.	13	CASSVSRAGELFF	TGTGCCAGCAGCGTATCTAGGGCCGGGGAGCTGTTTTTT
.	TRBV28	TRBJ1-5	.	16	CASSRWDGYSNQPQHF	TGTGCCAGCAGCCGATGGGACGGATATAGCAATCAGCCCCAGCATTTT
.	TRBV6-5	TRBJ1-2	TRBD1	16	CASSYKGTGLNYGYTF	TGTGCCAGCAGTTATAAGGGGACAGGGCTAAACTATGGCTACACCTTC
.	TRBV11-1	TRBJ2-1	.	13	CASSLVRPAEQFF	TGTGCCAGCAGCTTAGTCCGACCCGCGGAGCAGTTCTTC
once	TRBV6-1	TRBJ2-7	TRBD1	13	CASRDRGSYEQYF	TGTGCCAGCAGGGACAGGGGGAGCTACGAGCAGTACTTC
.	TRBV19	TRBJ2-5	.	15	CASSIEAGNQETQYF	TGTGCCAGTAGTATAGAGGCCGGGAACCAAGAGACCCAGTACTTC
.	TRBV11-2	TRBJ2-7	.	16	CASDPAPSSRLGEQYF	TGTGCCAGCGACCCAGCCCCTAGCAGTCGACTGGGCGAGCAGTACTTC
.	TRBV16	TRBJ2-3	.	16	CASSPVMRELPDTQYF	TGTGCCAGCAGCCCCGTGATGAGGGAGCTCCCAGATACGCAGTATTTT
.	TRBV27	TRBJ1-4	.	17	CASSRTPDDATNEKLFF	TGTGCCAGCAGTCGAACACCGGATGATGCAACTAATGAAAAACTGTTTTTT
.	TRBV6-1	TRBJ2-7	.	11	CASSYGDRQYF	TGTGCCAGCAGTTACGGAGACAGACAGTACTTC
.	TRBV4-3	TRBJ2-2	TRBD2	15	CASSPGLAGTGELFF	TGCGCCAGCAGCCCGGGACTAGCGGGCACCGGGGAGCTGTTTTTT
.	TRBV25-1	TRBJ2-3	.	14	CASSEWISTDTQYF	TGTGCCAGCAGTGAATGGATTAGCACAGATACGCAGTATTTT
.	TRBV7-9	TRBJ2-7	.	14	CASSPPTGPYEQYF	TGTGCCAGCAGCCCCCCGACAGGTCCCTACGAGCAGTACTTC
.	TRBV30	TRBJ1-2	.	15	CAWIKRQEKIYGYTF	TGTGCCTGGATAAAGAGACAGGAGAAAATCTATGGCTACACCTTC
.	TRBV25-1	TRBJ2-1	TRBD1	17	CASSGRTGRKFFNEQFF	TGTGCCAGCAGTGGGAGGACAGGAAGGAAATTCTTCAATGAGCAGTTCTTC
.	TRBV5-4	TRBJ2-5	.	11	CASSLQETQYF	TGTGCCAGCAGCCTCCAAGAGACCCAGTACTTC
.	TRBV19	TRBJ2-1	TRBD2	15	CASRLREGSYNEQFF	TGTGCCAGTAGGTTGCGGGAGGGTTCCTACAATGAGCAGTTCTTC
.	TRBV4-2	TRBJ1-5	.	14	CASSQDPSNQPQHF	TGTGCCAGCAGCCAAGACCCAAGCAATCAGCCCCAGCATTTT
.	TRBV5-1	TRBJ2-1	.	15	CASSLGDYSYNEQFF	TGCGCCAGCAGCTTGGGGGATTACTCCTACAATGAGCAGTTCTTC
.	TRBV9	TRBJ2-7	TRBD2	14	CASSVGGGPYEQYF	TGTGCCAGCAGCGTAGGGGGAGGGCCCTACGAGCAGTACTTC
few	TRBV6-5	TRBJ2-7	.	13	CASSYGRVYEQYF	TGTGCCAGCAGTTACGGCAGGGTTTACGAGCAGTACTTC
.	TRBV5-1	TRBJ2-1	.	13	CASSLITSYEQFF	TGCGCCAGCAGCCTGATAACTAGCTATGAGCAGTTCTTC
.	TRBV9	TRBJ2-2	TRBD2	17	CASSVAVLAGDTGELFF	TGTGCCAGCAGCGTAGCTGTTCTAGCGGGAGACACCGGGGAGCTGTTTTTT
.	TRBV30	TRBJ2-3	.	15	CAWSVWTASTDTQYF	TGTGCCTGGAGTGTTTGGACAGCTAGCACAGATACGCAGTATTTT
.	TRBV9	TRBJ2-3	TRBD2	16	CASSVVPSGSTDTQYF	TGTGCCAGCAGCGTGGTGCCTAGCGGGAGCACAGATACGCAGTATTTT
.	TRBV27	TRBJ2-1	.	16	CASSLGPGSSYNEQFF	TGTGCCAGCAGTTTAGGCCCGGGAAGCTCCTACAATGAGCAGTTCTTC
.	TRBV6-5	TRBJ2-5	.	14	CASSYSPGQETQYF	TGTGCCAGCAGTTACTCCCCCGGGCAAGAGACCCAGTACTTC
.	TRBV10-2	TRBJ2-7	TRBD2	16	CASSEEGAGGSYEQYF	TGCGCCAGCAGTGAGGAGGGAGCGGGAGGCTCCTACGAGCAGTACTTC
.	TRBV30	TRBJ1-1	.	12	CAWAQKYTEAFF	TGTGCCTGGGCTCAGAAGTACACTGAAGCTTTCTTT
.	TRBV7-2	TRBJ1-1	TRBD1	15	CASKPHRDRDTEAFF	TGTGCCAGCAAACCTCACCGGGACAGGGACACTGAAGCTTTCTTT
.	TRBV4-1	TRBJ2-2	TRBD1	15	CASVRTGGDTGELFF	TGCGCCAGCGTACGGACAGGGGGCGACACCGGGGAGCTGTTTTTT
.	TRBV7-9	TRBJ2-1	TRBD1	15	CASSPTGVSYNEQFF	TGTGCCAGCAGCCCCACAGGGGTTAGCTACAATGAGCAGTTCTTC
.	TRBV19	TRBJ1-4	TRBD1	14	CASSTLWTGKELFF	TGTGCCAGTAGTACTTTATGGACAGGGAAGGAACTGTTTTTT
.	TRBV5-6	TRBJ1-5	TRBD1	15	CASSFSGTGNQPQHF	TGTGCCAGCAGTTTTTCCGGGACAGGAAATCAGCCCCAGCATTTT
.	TRBV9	TRBJ2-1	TRBD2	15	CASSPRTSGNNEQFF	TGTGCCAGCAGCCCCCGGACTAGCGGGAACAATGAGCAGTTCTTC
once	TRBV5-1	TRBJ1-3	TRBD1	15	CASSFTGGGGNTIYF	TGCGCCAGCAGCTTTACAGGGGGTGGTGGAAACACCATATATTTT
once	TRBV28	TRBJ1-5	.	13	CASEGWANQPQHF	TGTGCCAGCGAGGGATGGGCAAACCAGCCCCAGCATTTT
.	TRBV4-1	TRBJ2-3	TRBD2	16	CASSLREGLRGDTQYF	TGCGCCAGCAGCCTCAGGGAGGGGCTCCGGGGAGATACGCAGTATTTT
.	TRBV27	TRBJ2-2	.	14	CASSTVGGTGELFF	TGTGCCAGCAGTACAGTGGGAGGCACCGGGGAGCTGTTTTTT
.	TRBV11-3	TRBJ1-2	.	12	CVTAGENYGYTF	TGTGTTACCGCGGGGGAGAACTATGGCTACACCTTC
.	TRBV13	TRBJ2-5	.	16	CASSAAPQGTQETQYF	TGTGCCAGCAGCGCCGCTCCCCAGGGCACCCAAGAGACCCAGTACTTC
.	TRBV4-1	TRBJ2-3	TRBD1	16	CASRFSGTDNSDTQYF	TGCGCCAGCAGGTTCTCCGGGACAGACAACTCAGATACGCAGTATTTT
.	TRBV13	TRBJ2-7	.	14	CASSPQLGSYEQYF	TGTGCCAGCAGCCCTCAACTGGGAAGCTACGAGCAGTACTTC
.	TRBV29-1	TRBJ2-7	TRBD1	13	CSVEDRDSYEQYF	TGCAGCGTTGAAGACCGGGACAGCTACGAGCAGTACTTC
.	TRBV21-1	TRBJ1-4	.	16	CASSKGQGGTNEKLFF	TGTGCCAGCAGCAAAGGCCAGGGCGGAACTAATGAAAAACTGTTTTTT